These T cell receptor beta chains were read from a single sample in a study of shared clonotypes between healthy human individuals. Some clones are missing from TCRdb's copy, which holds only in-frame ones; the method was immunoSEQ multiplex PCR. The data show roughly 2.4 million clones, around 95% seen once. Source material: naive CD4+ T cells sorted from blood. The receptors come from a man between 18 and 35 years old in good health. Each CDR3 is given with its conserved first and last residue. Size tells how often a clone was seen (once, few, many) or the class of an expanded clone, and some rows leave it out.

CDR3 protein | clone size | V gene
CASSAETSAYNEQFF | once | TRBV9
CASSLLAGVRTDTQYF | NA | TRBV6-5
CASSLDGNYGYTF | NA | TRBV7-9
CASSLRDRDYEQYF | NA | TRBV7-9
CASSTRSGEQFF | NA | TRBV5-4
CASSLGRVNQPQHF | NA | TRBV5-6
CASSMRVDYGYTF | once | TRBV19
CASSLGPLAGYTDTQYF | once | TRBV11-2
CASSKDHNYEQYF | NA | TRBV6-5
CASSPSGANVLTF | NA | TRBV19
CASSDPGQGSNEQFF | NA | TRBV5-6
CASSYAGGRADTQYF | once | TRBV25-1
CASSFTSSSGNTIYF | NA | TRBV5-6
CASRFDRGSNTGELFF | NA | TRBV5-4
CASSQARLSSYEQYF | NA | TRBV4-1
CASSQRTGTNYGYTF | NA | TRBV4-3
CAWGSGKGRETQYF | NA | TRBV30
CASSLSKQLGGTDTQYF | NA | TRBV28
CAISDLGQGTDTQYF | NA | TRBV10-3
CASSIDRSSYNSPLHF | NA | TRBV19
CASSPPEAGSYEQYF | NA | TRBV18
CASSQIDWWTSPNSYEQYF | NA | TRBV28
CASSEAGRTEAFF | NA | TRBV2
CASRWGLSNEQFF | once | TRBV5-1
CASSLEVSGNTIYF | NA | TRBV5-1
CASSDPSGVETQYF | NA | TRBV2
CASSVGPGLAGGDTQYF | once | TRBV6-1
CASSPISENEKLFF | NA | TRBV18
CASSPLPAGWRTEAFF | NA | TRBV11-2
CASGSYREFRTNEKLFF | NA | TRBV12-5
CASSGTSGSIREQYF | NA | TRBV6-5
CASRGTGADQPQHF | NA | TRBV2
CASSYSGASGAYEQYF | NA | TRBV6-6
CASSFPGQGWTEAFF | NA | TRBV11-2
CASSPRTEIYEQYF | NA | TRBV9
CASSRGTGGYEQYF | NA | TRBV18
CASSLKGRPLYGYTF | NA | TRBV5-6
CASSLASWRESSYEQYF | NA | TRBV5-1
CASSLGGQKPYEQYF | NA | TRBV5-1
CASSFDRGGTDTQYF | NA | TRBV5-8
CASSLDRNQPQHF | NA | TRBV7-3
CASSLGTANYGYTF | NA | TRBV5-4
CASSLGVRTPISYEQYF | NA | TRBV5-1
CASSERSGGSYEQYF | NA | TRBV6-1
CASTSQGGDYEQYF | NA | TRBV6-5
CASSQPSGTVGELFF | NA | TRBV7-2
CASNAQANTGELFF | NA | TRBV5-1
CASSPRSEQYF | NA | TRBV28
CAISDTAGTGNTIYF | NA | TRBV10-3